The 22 T cell receptor beta chains below all came from one sample that was sequenced in a study of blood T cell repertoires in COVID-19. The data were produced by immunoSEQ multiplex PCR, yet TCRdb's version contains in-frame clones alone and is incomplete. The table includes a few hundred thousand clones, more than 75% detected once. The sample taken for sequencing was peripheral blood. These receptors were obtained from a woman aged 60-75 years with COVID-19, enrolled during active disease.

The genes are TRBV18 and TRBJ2-1, with 9 bases aligning to TRBD2. Trimming cost V 5 bases and J 3 bases; bases outside gene matches: 8. The CDR3 is 16 amino acids. Germline lookup yields CDR1 KGHSH and CDR2 LQKENI. In DNA, the CDR3 is TGTGCCAGCTCAGTCACGTCTAGCGGGGTCTACAATGAGCAGTTCTTC. It specifies CASSVTSSGVYNEQFF.

Only one count was recorded for this clone. V and J are TRBV27 and TRBJ2-3; 7 bases are a match to TRBD2. CDR3 length: 14 amino acids. Trimming cost V 5 bases and J 6 bases; bases outside gene matches: 8. The V gene's germline CDR1 is MNHEY and CDR2 SMNVEV (reference sequence). CDR3 amino acids: CASSLGGRGDTQYF. For the CDR3, the DNA is TGTGCCAGCAGTCTAGGCGGGAGAGGTGATACGCAGTATTTT.

CDR3 DNA sequence: TGTGCCAGCAGGAATGATGGACAGAACACTGAAGCTTTCTTT. Translated: CASRNDGQNTEAFF. This chain uses TRBV2 with TRBJ1-1; TRBD1 is a possible D gene (5 bases). V lost 6 bases to trimming and J lost 1 base, with 12 bases between them. CDR1 SNHLY and CDR2 FYNNEI come from the germline V gene. There are 14 residues in the CDR3.

Regarding this clone: Other DNA sequences in the same sample also yield this CDR3. J is TRBJ1-2 and V is TRBV9, with D unclear. The V gene lost 1 base and the J gene lost 8 bases, with 6 bases spanning the gap. The CDR3 runs to 11 residues. Germline V gene data show CDR1 as SGDLS and CDR2 as YYNGEE. The CDR3 protein is CASSVPGGYTF. CDR3 sequence (DNA): TGTGCCAGCAGCGTACCCGGGGGCTACACCTTC.

This rearrangement joins TRBV5-1 to TRBJ2-5, with unresolved D. Between the trimmed V and J ends, which lost 4 bases and 2 bases, there was a span of 9 bases. CDR3 length: 13 residues. CDR1 is SGHRS, CDR2 YFSETQ, per germline. CDR3 region: CASSEDLQETQYF. The CDR3 nucleotides read TGCGCCAGCAGCGAAGACTTGCAAGAGACCCAGTACTTC.

On this clone: The germline gene is not matched at one end of the junction; a read error may be the cause. The chain is built from TRBV7-9 and TRBJ2-5; possible D gene TRBD2, 8 bases. CDR3 length: 12 amino acids. Germline V gives CDR1 SEHNR, CDR2 FQNEAQ (reference sequence). CDR3 sequence: CASSREGQYPDF. Written as DNA, the CDR3 is TGTGCCAGCAGCCGGGAGGGACAGTACCCAGACTTC.

This sequence joins TRBV6-5 and TRBJ1-1; 7 bases map to TRBD1. The CDR3 length is 14 residues. Germline V lookup: CDR1 MNHEY, CDR2 SVGAGI. V shed 6 bases and J 1 base; nucleotides not matched to a gene: 5. The CDR3 sequence is CASRQGMGNTEAFF. The DNA for the CDR3 is TGTGCCAGCAGACAGGGGATGGGGAACACTGAAGCTTTCTTT.

The CDR3: CAWSYPKFSTDTQYF. The DNA of the CDR3 is TGTGCCTGGAGTTACCCTAAGTTTAGCACAGATACGCAGTATTTT. The chain is built from TRBV30 and TRBJ2-3, with unresolved D. V shed 2 bases and J shed 0 bases, with 12 bases lying between them. The CDR3 consists of 15 residues. Looked up from germline, CDR1 is GTSNPN and CDR2 is SVGIG (reference sequence).

The V and J genes are TRBV19 and TRBJ1-2, with D perhaps TRBD1 (5 bases). The CDR3 extends over 14 amino acids. V lost 1 base and J lost 4, with 10 bases in between. Germline values: CDR1 LNHDA, CDR2 SQIVND (reference sequence). The CDR3 loop is CASSIARGSYGYTF. Here the CDR3 DNA reads TGTGCCAGTAGTATAGCTCGGGGGAGCTATGGCTACACCTTC.

The chain has TRBV10-3 and TRBJ1-2, with TRBD1 matching 11 bases. This CDR3 region has 14 residues. The junction had 0 bases not matched to a gene; V was cut back by 4 bases and J by 2 bases. In germline, CDR1 is ENHRY, CDR2 SYGVKD. The CDR3 region is CAISGTGGNYGYTF. The CDR3 region has the DNA TGTGCCATCAGTGGGACAGGGGGCAACTATGGCTACACCTTC.

The V gene is TRBV12-5, the J gene TRBJ1-1; the D is unclear. The germline CDR1 and CDR2 sequences are LGHNT and FRNRAP. The V gene lost 5 bases and the J gene lost 1 base, with 8 bases spanning the gap. This CDR3 spans 13 amino acids. In DNA form, the CDR3 reads TGTGCTAGTGGTATACAACAGAACACTGAAGCTTTCTTT. Encoded protein: CASGIQQNTEAFF.

The chain carries TRBV7-3 and TRBJ2-2; TRBD1 might be the D (5 bases). The CDR3 contains 14 residues. Germline lookup yields CDR1 SGHTA and CDR2 FQGTGA. V was pared by 1 base and J by 4 bases, with 7 bases between. CDR3 bases: TGTGCCAGCAGCTTAAGACAGTCCACCGGGGAGCTGTTTTTT. Its protein product is CASSLRQSTGELFF. Full variable domain (rest looked up from reference TRBV7-3 and TRBJ2-2): GAGVSQTPSNKVTEKGKYVELRCDPISGHTALYWYRQSLGQGPEFLIYFQGTGAADDSGLPNDRFFAVRPEGSVSTLKIQRTERGDSAVYLCASSLRQSTGELFFGEGSRLTVL.

This clone was counted a single time. The chain uses TRBV18 and TRBJ2-7, with 9 bases identical to TRBD2. Looked up from germline, CDR1 is KGHSH and CDR2 is LQKENI. V was pared by 0 bases and J by 3 bases, with 3 bases of the junction left unmatched. The CDR3 spans 15 residues. DNA of the CDR3: TGTGCCAGCTCACCACCGACTAGCGGAAACTACGAGCAGTACTTC. As protein: CASSPPTSGNYEQYF.

The chain is built from TRBV2 and TRBJ1-6, with D unclear. Trimming cost V 4 bases and J 7 bases, with 5 bases left between them. CDR1 SNHLY and CDR2 FYNNEI come from the germline V gene. This CDR3 contains 12 residues. Written as DNA, the CDR3 is TGTGCCAGCAGTGTCCCGAATTCACCCCTCCACTTT. Translating gives CASSVPNSPLHF.

A single count supports this clone. V is TRBV3-1 (or the pseudogene TRBV3-2) and J is TRBJ2-7; D may be TRBD2 (5 bases). This CDR3 is 17 amino acids long. V was trimmed by 0 bases and J by 3 bases, leaving 18 bases between them. Germline V gene data show CDR1 as LGHDT and CDR2 as YNNKEL (reference sequence). The CDR3 nucleotides read TGTGCCAGCAGCCAAGATCGCGTGCAGGAGGAAGGCTACGAGCAGTACTTC. This encodes CASSQDRVQEEGYEQYF.

The chain couples TRBV7-2 to TRBJ1-4; TRBD1 might be the D (5 bases). Germline assignment: CDR1 SGHTA and CDR2 FQGNSA. Trimming removed 0 bases at V and 15 bases at J, with 14 bases between. The CDR3 runs 13 residues. CDR3 loop: CASSLALDKRMFF. The CDR3 bases are TGTGCCAGCAGCTTAGCCTTGGACAAGAGGATGTTTTTT.

The table lists this clone with a few counts. The rearrangement joins TRBV29-1 to TRBJ2-3; 8 bases line up with TRBD1. The germline V gene encodes CDR1 SQVTM and CDR2 ANQGSEA. This CDR3 has 14 amino acids. V gave up 6 bases and J gave up 1 base; unmatched junction bases: 6. CDR3 coding DNA: TGCAGCGTGGCACGCAGGGGGCGCACAGATACGCAGTATTTT. It is translated as CSVARRGRTDTQYF.

This chain joins TRBV7-9 and TRBJ2-2; D is possibly TRBD2 (6 bases). The V end was cut by 0 bases, the J end by 1 base, with 9 bases between. Germline-derived CDR1 and CDR2 are SEHNR and FQNEAQ (reference sequence). The length of the CDR3 is 16 residues. DNA for the CDR3: TGTGCCAGCAGCTTAGCGCTAGCGCTGAACACCGGGGAGCTGTTTTTT. It is translated as CASSLALALNTGELFF.

The chain recombines TRBV7-3 with TRBJ2-2; TRBD2 matches 10 bases. V gave up 3 bases and J gave up 0 bases; unmatched junction bases: 7. This CDR3 contains 18 residues. CDR1 is SGHTA, CDR2 FQGTGA, per germline. CDR3 DNA sequence: TGTGCCAGCAGCTTTCGGCCACTAGCGGGAACGAACACCGGGGAGCTGTTTTTT. This encodes CASSFRPLAGTNTGELFF.

The V and J genes are TRBV5-1 and TRBJ2-3; D not certain. Germline-derived CDR1 and CDR2 are SGHRS and YFSETQ. Deletions cut 1 base from V and 6 bases from J, with 6 bases between. This CDR3 has 12 residues. CDR3: CASSLSLDTQYF. The DNA for the CDR3 is TGCGCCAGCAGCTTGTCTCTGGATACGCAGTATTTT.

This sequence joins TRBV3-1 (or the pseudogene TRBV3-2) and TRBJ2-7; D unclear. CDR1 is LGHDT, CDR2 YNNKEL, per germline (reference sequence). With 7 bases removed from V and 0 bases from J, the gap between germline ends came to 13 bases. The CDR3 is made up of 14 amino acids. CDR3 sequence: CASTPSGRSYEQYF. For the CDR3, the DNA is TGTGCCAGCACCCCTTCGGGTCGCTCCTACGAGCAGTACTTC.

This chain links TRBV30 with TRBJ1-6, with TRBD1 as a possible D gene (5 bases). Trimming removed 1 base from V and 10 bases from J, with 14 bases in between. This CDR3 spans 14 amino acids. The germline V gene encodes CDR1 GTSNPN and CDR2 SVGIG (reference sequence). Written as DNA, the CDR3 is TGTGCCTGGAGTGAGGATAGGGGTCCCTCACCCCTCCACTTT. It encodes CAWSEDRGPSPLHF.